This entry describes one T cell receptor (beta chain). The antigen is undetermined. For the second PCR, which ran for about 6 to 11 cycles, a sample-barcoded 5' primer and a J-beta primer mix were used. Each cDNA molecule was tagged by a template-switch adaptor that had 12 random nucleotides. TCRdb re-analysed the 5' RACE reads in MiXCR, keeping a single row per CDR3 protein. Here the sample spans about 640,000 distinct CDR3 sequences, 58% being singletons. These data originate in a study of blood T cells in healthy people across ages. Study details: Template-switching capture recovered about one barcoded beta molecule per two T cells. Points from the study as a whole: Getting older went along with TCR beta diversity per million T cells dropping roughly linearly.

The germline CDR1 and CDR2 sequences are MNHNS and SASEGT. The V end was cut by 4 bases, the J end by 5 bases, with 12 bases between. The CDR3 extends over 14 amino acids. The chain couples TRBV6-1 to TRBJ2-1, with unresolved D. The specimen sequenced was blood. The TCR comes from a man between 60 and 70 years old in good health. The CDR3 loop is CASSGVGGDNEQFF. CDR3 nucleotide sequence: TGTGCCAGCAGTGGGGTGGGCGGCGACAATGAGCAGTTCTTC.